This is a list of T cell receptor beta chains from one sample in a study of cytomegalovirus exposure and HLA in healthy donors. Some clones are missing from TCRdb's copy, which holds only in-frame ones; the method was immunoSEQ multiplex PCR. The profile shows 100,000 to 130,000 clones, around 95% of them singletons. The sequenced material came from PBMCs. These receptors all come from a woman aged 18 to 35 in good health and CMV-seronegative. The CDR3 runs from the conserved cysteine through the conserved F or W. D genes are given only for firm matches. Not all rows give a size; the values are once, few, many and, for expanded clones, a class.

CASSQTLGQKSTDTQYF	TGCGCCAGCAGTCAGACCTTGGGACAGAAAAGCACAGATACGCAGTATTTT	.	TRBJ2-3	TRBV23-1	TRBD1
CAWSVQGGYNQPQHF	TGTGCCTGGAGTGTACAAGGGGGCTACAATCAGCCCCAGCATTTT	once	TRBJ1-5	TRBV30	TRBD1
CASRLPGQGSGYTF	TGTGCCAGCCGACTACCGGGACAGGGCTCTGGCTACACCTTC	once	TRBJ1-2	TRBV2	TRBD1
CASSFPATRETQYF	TGTGCCAGCAGTTTCCCGGCCACGCGGGAGACCCAGTACTTC	.	TRBJ2-5	TRBV28	.
CASSSIAGGPYNEQFF	TGCGCCAGCAGCTCTATAGCGGGGGGGCCCTACAATGAGCAGTTCTTC	.	TRBJ2-1	TRBV5-1	TRBD2
CASSWNRGNYGYTF	TGCGCCAGCAGCTGGAACAGGGGCAACTATGGCTACACCTTC	.	TRBJ1-2	TRBV5-1	TRBD1
CASSLSSTDTQYF	TGCGCCAGCAGCTTATCTAGCACAGATACGCAGTATTTT	.	TRBJ2-3	TRBV5-1	.
CASSDRETINSPLHF	TGTGCCAGCTCCGACCGGGAGACGATAAATTCACCCCTCCACTTT	.	TRBJ1-6	TRBV18	.
CASSLDRNYGYTF	TGTGCCAGCAGCCTGGACAGGAACTATGGCTACACCTTC	.	TRBJ1-2	TRBV5-6	TRBD1
CASSFLQGTEAFF	TGTGCCAGCAGCTTTTTACAGGGCACTGAAGCTTTCTTT	.	TRBJ1-1	TRBV5-6	.
CASSPKTSGGDNEQFF	TGTGCCAGCAGCCCTAAGACTAGCGGGGGAGACAATGAGCAGTTCTTC	.	TRBJ2-1	TRBV9	TRBD2
CASSGGGRTDTQYF	TGTGCCAGCAGCGGGGGGGGGCGAACAGATACGCAGTATTTT	.	TRBJ2-3	TRBV5-4	.
CASSSTVSSGNTIYF	TGTGCCAGCAGCTCAACAGTAAGCTCTGGAAACACCATATATTTT	.	TRBJ1-3	TRBV7-9	.
CASSLPGDRDEKLFF	TGTGCCAGCAGTTTACCGGGGGACAGGGATGAAAAACTGTTTTTT	.	TRBJ1-4	TRBV28	TRBD1
CASRDTGADTQYF	TGTGCCAGCAGGGACACGGGCGCAGATACGCAGTATTTT	.	TRBJ2-3	TRBV2	.
CASSQGLAGVYQYF	TGCGCCAGCAGCCAGGGACTAGCGGGAGTGTATCAGTACTTC	.	TRBJ2-7	TRBV4-3	TRBD2
CASSLVGAGGYGYTF	TGTGCCAGCAGCTTGGTAGGGGCAGGGGGCTATGGCTACACCTTC	.	TRBJ1-2	TRBV5-6	TRBD1
CASRGRALAKNIQYF	TGTGCCAGCCGCGGAAGAGCCCTAGCCAAAAACATTCAGTACTTC	.	TRBJ2-4	TRBV28	.
CASSPQGQGTEAFF	TGCGCCAGCAGCCCACAGGGGCAGGGCACTGAAGCTTTCTTT	.	TRBJ1-1	TRBV4-1	TRBD1
CASSPTAGLYNEQFF	TGTGCCAGCAGCCCGACCGCGGGACTTTACAATGAGCAGTTCTTC	.	TRBJ2-1	TRBV7-9	.
CASSRTSGGDEQFF	TGCGCCAGCAGCCGGACTAGCGGGGGTGATGAGCAGTTCTTC	.	TRBJ2-1	TRBV4-1	TRBD2
CASRMTGGNEQFF	TGCGCCAGCAGAATGACAGGGGGTAATGAGCAGTTCTTC	.	TRBJ2-1	TRBV5-1	TRBD1
CSVQVNTEAFF	TGCAGCGTTCAGGTGAACACTGAAGCTTTCTTT	.	TRBJ1-1	TRBV29-1	.
CASSPTDKLQETQYF	TGCGCCAGCAGCCCCACGGACAAGTTACAAGAGACCCAGTACTTC	.	TRBJ2-5	TRBV5-1	.
CATSSGRGDGTEAFF	TGTGCCACCAGCAGCGGCAGGGGGGATGGCACTGAAGCTTTCTTT	.	TRBJ1-1	TRBV15	TRBD1
CASSALGAGDSNEQYF	TGTGCCAGCAGTGCCCTTGGAGCGGGGGACTCCAACGAGCAGTACTTC	.	TRBJ2-7	TRBV25-1	TRBD2
CASSRTGTGVGAFF	TGTGCCAGCAGCAGAACCGGGACAGGGGTTGGAGCTTTCTTT	.	TRBJ1-1	TRBV5-4	TRBD1
CATSREPVYGTGMSEQYF	TGTGCCACCAGCAGAGAGCCCGTTTACGGGACAGGGATGTCCGAGCAGTACTTC	.	TRBJ2-7	TRBV15	TRBD1
CASRSAIGTEAFF	TGTGCCAGCAGATCCGCTATTGGCACTGAAGCTTTCTTT	once	TRBJ1-1	TRBV2	.
CASNLAGGQETQYF	TGTGCCAGCAACCTAGCGGGGGGTCAAGAGACCCAGTACTTC	.	TRBJ2-5	TRBV9	TRBD2
CASSFQQGTSNSPLHF	TGCGCCAGCAGCTTTCAACAGGGGACTAGTAATTCACCCCTCCACTTT	.	TRBJ1-6	TRBV5-1	TRBD1
CASSPAGARSHTQYF	TGTGCCAGCAGTCCCGCGGGGGCGCGATCTCATACGCAGTATTTT	.	TRBJ2-3	TRBV27	.
CASSLRTGVNTEAFF	TGTGCCAGCAGTTTGAGGACAGGGGTAAACACTGAAGCTTTCTTT	.	TRBJ1-1	TRBV27	TRBD1
CASTASSGGSIGNEQFF	TGTGCCAGCACCGCAAGTAGCGGGGGCAGTATTGGTAATGAGCAGTTCTTC	once	TRBJ2-1	TRBV4-2	TRBD2
CASIKYRVRRRSNYGYTF	TGTGCCAGCATCAAATACAGGGTTAGGCGACGTTCTAACTATGGCTACACCTTC	.	TRBJ1-2	TRBV28	.
CASSQEDTHYGYTF	TGCGCCAGCAGCCAAGAGGACACCCACTATGGCTACACCTTC	.	TRBJ1-2	TRBV4-1	.
CASSLTGDTGELFF	TGCGCCAGCAGCTTGACAGGGGACACCGGGGAGCTGTTTTTT	.	TRBJ2-2	TRBV5-1	TRBD1
CASSQVTGVGQPQHF	TGCGCCAGCAGCCAAGTCACGGGAGTCGGACAGCCCCAGCATTTT	.	TRBJ1-5	TRBV4-3	.
CASSQTGYTEAFF	TGTGCCAGCTCCCAGACAGGGTACACTGAAGCTTTCTTT	.	TRBJ1-1	TRBV6-4	TRBD1